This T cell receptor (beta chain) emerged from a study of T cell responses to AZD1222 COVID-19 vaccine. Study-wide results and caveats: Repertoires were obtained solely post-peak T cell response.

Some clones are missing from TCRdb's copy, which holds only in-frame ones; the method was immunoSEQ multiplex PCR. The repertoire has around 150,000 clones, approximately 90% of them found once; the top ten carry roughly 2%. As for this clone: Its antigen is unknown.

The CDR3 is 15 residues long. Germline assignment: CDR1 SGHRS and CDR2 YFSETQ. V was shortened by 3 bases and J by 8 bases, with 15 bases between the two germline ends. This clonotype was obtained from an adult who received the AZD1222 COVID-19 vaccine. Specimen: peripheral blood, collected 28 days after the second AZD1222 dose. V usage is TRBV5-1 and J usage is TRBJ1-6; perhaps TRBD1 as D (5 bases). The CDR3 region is CASSSISLRDSPLHF. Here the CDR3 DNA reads TGCGCCAGCAGCTCCATCAGTCTCAGGGATTCACCCCTCCACTTT.